Listed below are T cell receptor beta chains from one sample, sequenced in a study of OX40 agonist ivuxolimab in advanced cancers. The assay was immunoSEQ multiplex PCR, and TCRdb's table has in-frame clones only and misses some. The sample holds tens of thousands of clones, more than 70% seen once. The source was CD4+ or CD8+ T cells sorted from blood, collected in a trial of the OX40 agonist ivuxolimab. All receptors derive from an adult with an advanced solid tumor such as melanoma, head and neck, liver or kidney cancer. Both conserved end residues are part of each CDR3. The order of the fields is V gene, D gene, J gene, clone size, CDR3 DNA, CDR3 protein. The D gene is left open where the match is weak. Clone sizes are given selectively: once, few, many, or a class where the clone is expanded.

TRBV11-2,-,TRBJ1-3,-,TGTGCCAGCAGCTCTGGAAACACCATATATTTT,CASSSGNTIYF
TRBV11-3,TRBD1,TRBJ2-2,-,TGTGCCAGCAGCTTCGGACAGGGTAACACCGGGGAGCTGTTTTTT,CASSFGQGNTGELFF
TRBV2,TRBD1,TRBJ1-5,once,TGTGCCAGCAACCGGGACAGGGCGGATCAGCCCCAGCATTTT,CASNRDRADQPQHF
TRBV6-5,-,TRBJ2-7,once,TGTGCCAGCAGTGAAGGCCACCGCCAGTACTTC,CASSEGHRQYF
TRBV19,TRBD2,TRBJ2-5,-,TGTGCCAGTAGTCGGTCTAGCGGGAGCACGGGAAGGGGAGAGACCCAGTACTTC,CASSRSSGSTGRGETQYF
TRBV19,TRBD1,TRBJ1-3,-,TGTGCCAGTAGTACAATCACCCCCGGGACAGGGGTTCGAAACACCATATATTTT,CASSTITPGTGVRNTIYF
TRBV18,-,TRBJ2-1,-,TGTGCCAGCTCACCTAAGCCCAGCTACAATGAGCAGTTCTTC,CASSPKPSYNEQFF
TRBV6-1,TRBD2,TRBJ2-1,once,TGTGCCAGCTCACTAGCGGGAGTTTTAAATGAGCAGTTCTTC,CASSLAGVLNEQFF
TRBV6-5,-,TRBJ1-5,-,TGTGCCAGCAGCCCCGACAGCCATAGCAATCAGCCCCAGCATTTT,CASSPDSHSNQPQHF
TRBV6-1,-,TRBJ1-2,-,TGTGCCAGCAGTGGCCCTGCAGCAATCACCTATGGCTACACCTTC,CASSGPAAITYGYTF
TRBV5-1,TRBD1,TRBJ2-7,-,TGCGCCAGCAGCTTAGCAGGGGGCGGGAACGAGCAGTACTTC,CASSLAGGGNEQYF
TRBV7-8,-,TRBJ1-2,once,TGTGCCAGCAGCTTAGGGACAGAGAACTATGGCTACACCTTC,CASSLGTENYGYTF
TRBV30,-,TRBJ1-6,few,TGTGCCTGGAGTATAGGCCGGGGTTTCAAAAATTCACCCCTCCACTTT,CAWSIGRGFKNSPLHF
TRBV28,-,TRBJ1-5,-,TGTGCCAGCAGCCCCGACGGTGTTCAGCCCCAGCATTTT,CASSPDGVQPQHF
TRBV10-1,-,TRBJ2-5,-,TGCGCCAGCAGTGCTGCCGCGGGAGAGACCCAGTACTTC,CASSAAAGETQYF
TRBV18,-,TRBJ1-1,once,TGTGCCAGCTCACCTCTCGACCAGAACACTGAAGCTTTCTTT,CASSPLDQNTEAFF
TRBV4-1,TRBD2,TRBJ2-3,-,TGCGCCAGCAGCCAAGAAGGCCTAGCGGGTCAAAAAAGGGATACGCAGTATTTT,CASSQEGLAGQKRDTQYF
TRBV2,-,TRBJ2-5,-,TGTGCCAGCAGTGATCGGACACTGGGAGAGGAGACCCAGTACTTC,CASSDRTLGEETQYF
TRBV7-9,-,TRBJ2-7,-,TGTGCCAGCAGCCCCCGCTCGTACGAGCAGTACTTC,CASSPRSYEQYF
TRBV9,TRBD2,TRBJ2-1,-,TGTGCCAGCAGCCCACAACTAGCGGGAGGGCGGAATGAGCAGTTCTTC,CASSPQLAGGRNEQFF
TRBV28,-,TRBJ1-3,-,TGTGCCAGTACAATCGCTGGAAACACCATATATTTT,CASTIAGNTIYF
TRBV5-4,-,TRBJ2-7,few,TGTGCCAGCAGCTTGACTGGGAGCTCCTACGAGCAGTACTTC,CASSLTGSSYEQYF
TRBV10-3,TRBD2,TRBJ2-2,-,TGTGCCATCAGGGGGGGGAAGGGGGAGCTGTTTTTT,CAIRGGKGELFF
TRBV7-6,TRBD2,TRBJ2-5,-,TGTGCCAGCAGTCGTACCGGGGCGGGAGGGTTACAAGAGACCCAGTACTTC,CASSRTGAGGLQETQYF
TRBV5-1,TRBD1,TRBJ1-1,-,TGCGCCAGCAGCCTTAATGGACAGGGGAACACTGAAGCTTTCTTT,CASSLNGQGNTEAFF
TRBV5-6,-,TRBJ1-4,-,TGTGCCAGCAGCTACGGGGACGGAAAACTGTTTTTT,CASSYGDGKLFF
TRBV28,-,TRBJ1-5,-,TGTGCCAGCAGTTTCGGGGTGGGGAGCAATCAGCCCCAGCATTTT,CASSFGVGSNQPQHF